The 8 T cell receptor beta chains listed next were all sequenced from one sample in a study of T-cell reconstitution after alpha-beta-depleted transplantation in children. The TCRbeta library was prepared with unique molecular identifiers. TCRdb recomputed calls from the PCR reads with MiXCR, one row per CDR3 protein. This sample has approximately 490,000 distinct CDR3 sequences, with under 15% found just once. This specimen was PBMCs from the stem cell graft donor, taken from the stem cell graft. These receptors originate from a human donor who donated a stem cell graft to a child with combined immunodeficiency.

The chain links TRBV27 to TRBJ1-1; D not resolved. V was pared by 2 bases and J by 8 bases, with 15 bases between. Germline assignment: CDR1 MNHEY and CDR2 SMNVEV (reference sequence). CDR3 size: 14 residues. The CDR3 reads CASSLNGALGEAFF. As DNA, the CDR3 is TGTGCCAGCAGTTTAAATGGTGCTTTGGGGGAAGCTTTCTTT.

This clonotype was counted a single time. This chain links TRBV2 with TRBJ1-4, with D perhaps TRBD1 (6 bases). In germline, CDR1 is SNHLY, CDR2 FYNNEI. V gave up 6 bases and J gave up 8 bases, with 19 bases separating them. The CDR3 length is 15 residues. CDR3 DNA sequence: TGTGCCAGCAGCGGTGACAGGTTTAATGAGGAAAAACTGTTTTTT. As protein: CASSGDRFNEEKLFF.

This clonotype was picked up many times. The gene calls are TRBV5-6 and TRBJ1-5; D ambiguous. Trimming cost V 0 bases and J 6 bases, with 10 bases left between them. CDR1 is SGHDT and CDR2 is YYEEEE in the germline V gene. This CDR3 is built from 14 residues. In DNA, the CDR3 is TGTGCCAGCAGCTTGGCTCGGGGAATTCAGCCCCAGCATTTT. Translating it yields CASSLARGIQPQHF.

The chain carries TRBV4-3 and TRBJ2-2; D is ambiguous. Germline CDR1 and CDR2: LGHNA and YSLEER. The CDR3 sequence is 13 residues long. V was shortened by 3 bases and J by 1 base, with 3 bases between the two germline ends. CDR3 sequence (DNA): TGCGCCAGCAGCCACGTGAACACCGGGGAGCTGTTTTTT. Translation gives CASSHVNTGELFF.

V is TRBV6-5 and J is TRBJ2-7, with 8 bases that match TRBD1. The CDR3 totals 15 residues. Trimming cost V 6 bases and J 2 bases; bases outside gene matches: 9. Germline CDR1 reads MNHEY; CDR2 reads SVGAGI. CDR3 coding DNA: TGTGCCAGCAGAGTTAACAGGGGGACAACCTACGAGCAGTACTTC. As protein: CASRVNRGTTYEQYF.

CDR3 loop: CSARDLGTGNSRGSYEQYF. The CDR3 DNA reads as TGCAGTGCTAGAGATCTCGGGACAGGAAATTCCAGGGGCTCCTACGAGCAGTACTTC. The chain has TRBV20-1 and TRBJ2-7; 8 nucleotides align to TRBD1. After removal of 0 bases from V and 0 bases from J, the junction contained 16 bases not matched to a gene. The germline gives CDR1 DFQATT, CDR2 SNEGSKA (reference sequence). The CDR3 is made up of 19 amino acids.

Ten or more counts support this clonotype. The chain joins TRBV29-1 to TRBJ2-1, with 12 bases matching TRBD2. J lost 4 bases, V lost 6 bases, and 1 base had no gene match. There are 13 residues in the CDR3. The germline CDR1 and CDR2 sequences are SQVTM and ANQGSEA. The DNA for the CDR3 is TGCAGCGTAGGGACTAGCGGGTACAATGAGCAGTTCTTC. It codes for CSVGTSGYNEQFF.

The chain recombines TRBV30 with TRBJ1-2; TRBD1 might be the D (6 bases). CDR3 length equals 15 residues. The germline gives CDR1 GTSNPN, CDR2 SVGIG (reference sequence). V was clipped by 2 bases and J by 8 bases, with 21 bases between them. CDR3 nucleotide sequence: TGTGCCTGGAGTCCCCGGCCGCTGGGGGCCGGCGGCTACACCTTC. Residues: CAWSPRPLGAGGYTF.